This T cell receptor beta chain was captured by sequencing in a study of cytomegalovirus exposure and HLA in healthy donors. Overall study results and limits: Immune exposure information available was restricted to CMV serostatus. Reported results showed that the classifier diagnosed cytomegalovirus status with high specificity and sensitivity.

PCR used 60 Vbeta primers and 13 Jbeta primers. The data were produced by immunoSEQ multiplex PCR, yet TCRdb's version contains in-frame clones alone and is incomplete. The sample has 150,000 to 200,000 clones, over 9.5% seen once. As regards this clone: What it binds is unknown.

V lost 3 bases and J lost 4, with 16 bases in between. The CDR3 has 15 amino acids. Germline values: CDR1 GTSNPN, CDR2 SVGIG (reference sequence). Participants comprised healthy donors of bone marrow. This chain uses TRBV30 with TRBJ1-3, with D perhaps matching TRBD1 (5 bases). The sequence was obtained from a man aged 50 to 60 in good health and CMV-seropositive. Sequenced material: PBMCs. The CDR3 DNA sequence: TGTGCCTGGAGCAAACCCCTGCAGGGAGGAAACACCATATATTTT. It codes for CAWSKPLQGGNTIYF.